This record covers a single T cell receptor (beta chain). Antigen unknown. This entry belongs to a study of cytomegalovirus exposure and HLA in healthy donors. Study-level information: The roughly 100 million unique TCR beta sequences, from about 190 million T cells, were found by an earlier analysis. Overall study results and limits: As immune exposure information, only CMV serostatus was available. Later analysis found that TCR beta chains associated with HLA were more clonally expanded than other, equally common chains. In an earlier analysis, productive rearrangement rates for most beta V segments clustered near 87% or 30%.

Amplification used 60 Vbeta primers and 13 Jbeta primers. Profiling relied on immunoSEQ multiplex PCR, and the TCRdb table lists in-frame clones only, not all of them. The table lists roughly 73,000 clones. The germline gives CDR1 SEHNR, CDR2 FQNEAQ (reference sequence). This CDR3 contains 14 residues. V lost 5 bases, J lost 8 bases, and 4 bases stayed unmatched. The TCR originated in a female donor in good health and CMV-seropositive. This chain joins TRBV7-9 and TRBJ1-6; 9 bases align to TRBD1. The sequencing sample was made of PBMCs. The chain's CDR3 is CASSRGQGYSPLHF. CDR3 nucleotides: TGTGCCAGCAGCAGGGGACAGGGCTATTCACCCCTCCACTTT.